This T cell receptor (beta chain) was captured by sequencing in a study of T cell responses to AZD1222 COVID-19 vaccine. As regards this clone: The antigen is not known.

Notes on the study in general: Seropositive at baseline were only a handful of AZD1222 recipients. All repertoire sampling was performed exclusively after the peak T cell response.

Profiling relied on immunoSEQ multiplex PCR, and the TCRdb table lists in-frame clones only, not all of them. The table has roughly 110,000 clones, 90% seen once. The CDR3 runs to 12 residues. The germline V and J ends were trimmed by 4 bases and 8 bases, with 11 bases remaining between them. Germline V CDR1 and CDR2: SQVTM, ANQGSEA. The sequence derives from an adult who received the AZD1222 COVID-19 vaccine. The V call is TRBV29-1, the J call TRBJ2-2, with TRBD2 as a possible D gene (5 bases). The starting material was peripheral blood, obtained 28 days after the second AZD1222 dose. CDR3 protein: CSVGLPQGELFF. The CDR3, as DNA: TGCAGCGTTGGACTACCTCAGGGGGAGCTGTTTTTT.